Ten or more counts support the clone carrying this T cell receptor (beta chain). The antigen remains undetermined. For TCR beta, libraries came from quantitative 5'-RACE with molecular barcodes. TCRdb reprocessed the 5' RACE reads via MiXCR and lists one record per CDR3 protein. This table has about 220,000 distinct CDR3 sequences, approximately 7.3% appearing once. The CDR3 contains 16 residues. J was trimmed by 5 bases and V by 0 bases; bases with no gene match: 6. Germline CDR1 SGDLS, CDR2 YYNGEE. The entry originates in a study of CD8 T cells in ankylosing spondylitis. Study-level points and caveats: Disease-linked clones reportedly showed significant enrichment in matched ankylosing spondylitis synovial fluid. Some motif variants were previously reported in reactive arthritis synovial fluid and blood. Seemingly characteristic of ankylosing spondylitis blood was a TCR beta motif consisting of under ten highly homologous variants. Disease-linked clones, CD8+, were relatively rare in peripheral blood.

The source material was blood, either unsorted or a sorted T cell fraction (not recorded which). The clonotype comes from a male donor with ankylosing spondylitis. The chain joins TRBV9 to TRBJ2-2; 8 nucleotides align to TRBD2. As DNA, the CDR3 is TGTGCCAGCAGCGTAGTGCGGGAGGCCCGGACCGGGGAGCTGTTTTTT. This encodes CASSVVREARTGELFF.